A single sample gave rise to the 13 T cell receptor beta chains below, sequenced in a study of tumor and adjacent non-tumor tissue in lung cancer listed by TCRdb under 2018. Library construction relied on multiplex PCR. The sequencer was an Illumina HiSeq 2500. TCRbeta libraries were constructed through three rounds of nested PCR with primers (Table S4) according to protocols adapted from ARM-PCR. The raw public data were reprocessed by TCRdb itself: fastp quality trimming at Q25, MiXCR clonotype calling, in-frame beta chains only. Merged by CDR3 protein, the rows form single entries marked with the most common genes and DNA. This sample has 200,000 to 250,000 distinct CDR3 sequences in its table, and 71% of those were observed once. Of the sample, 20% to 25% is held by the ten largest clones. RNA was isolated from bulk, unsorted tissue, and RNA quality was assessed with a NanoDrop ND-1000 and an Agilent 2100.

Sequencing input: lung tumor tissue. These receptors originate from a man between 60 and 70 years old with non-small cell lung cancer.

The rearrangement links TRBV20-1 to TRBJ2-3; D might be TRBD1 (5 bases). This CDR3 is built from 14 residues. Between the trimmed V and J ends, which lost 5 bases and 2 bases, there was a span of 14 bases. CDR1 is DFQATT and CDR2 is SNEGSKA in the germline V gene (reference sequence). In DNA, the CDR3 is TGCAGTGCTGGGGTAGGGGCGGTCACAGATACGCAGTATTTT. Protein sequence: CSAGVGAVTDTQYF.

The gene calls are TRBV18 and TRBJ1-3; D is unclear. With 6 bases removed from V and 4 bases from J, the gap between germline ends came to 16 bases. This CDR3 region has 15 residues. Germline loops: CDR1 KGHSH, CDR2 LQKENI. The CDR3 spells CASSREPTPGNTIYF. The CDR3 DNA is TGTGCCAGCTCGCGGGAACCGACGCCAGGAAACACCATATATTTT.

About this clonotype itself: A much larger clone sits a single nucleotide away, making a read error possible. This chain uses TRBV4-2 with TRBJ2-3; 10 nucleotides align to TRBD1. CDR3 length: 17 residues. Germline loops: CDR1 LGHNA, CDR2 YNFKEQ. CDR3 sequence reads: CASNQLTGTGAGDTQYF. The DNA of the CDR3 is TGTGCCAGCAACCAATTAACCGGGACAGGGGCTGGGGATACGCAGTATTTT.

For this clonotype: A single base separates this from a much larger clone, so it may be a read error. The chain recombines TRBV20-1 with TRBJ2-4; D ambiguous. This CDR3 is 13 amino acids long. Germline V gene data show CDR1 as DFQATT and CDR2 as SNEGSKA (reference sequence). As DNA, the CDR3 is TGCAGTGCTAGGGAATCCCCACAGAGTTTCAGTGGCTTC. It translates to CSARESPQSFSGF.

A note on this clonotype: This clone may be a read error of a much larger clone one base away. CDR3 coding DNA: TGTGCCAGCAGATCTGACGGGGCCTATGGCTACACCTTC. It specifies CASRSDGAYGYTF. This chain joins TRBV5-4 and TRBJ1-2; D is perhaps TRBD1 (5 bases). Trimming removed 5 bases from V and 4 bases from J, with 12 bases in between. This CDR3 has 13 amino acids. Germline V gene lookup returns CDR1 SGHNT and CDR2 YYREEE (reference sequence).

About this clonotype itself: Its ends do not fully match the called genes, so a read error is possible. CDR3 sequence: CASSSHQGATYEQYF. The DNA of the CDR3 is TGCGCCAGCAGCAGTCATCAGGGGGCGACCTACGAGCAGTACTTC. The V call is TRBV5-4, the J call TRBJ2-7, with 8 bases matching TRBD1. Germline lookup yields CDR1 SGHNT and CDR2 YYREEE (reference sequence). This CDR3 comprises 15 residues. The full variable domain, its missing parts supplied by reference TRBV5-4 and TRBJ2-7, is ETGVTQSPTHLIKTRGQQVTLRCSSQSGHNTVSWYQQALGQGPQFIFQYYREEENGRGNFPPRFSGLQFPNYSSELNVNALELDDSALYLCASSSHQGATYEQYFGPGTRLTVT.

On this clonotype: Possible read error: a much larger clone is one base away. The gene calls are TRBV20-1 and TRBJ2-1; no definite D call. Germline V gives CDR1 DFQATT, CDR2 SNEGSKA (reference sequence). CDR3 size: 15 residues. V lost 3 bases and J lost 2, with 14 bases in between. CDR3 DNA: TGCAGTGCTAGGCTTAGCCGGAGACCCTACAATGAGCAGTTCTTC. Its translation is CSARLSRRPYNEQFF.

The chain employs TRBV20-1 and TRBJ2-3, with 7 bases matching TRBD2. J lost 2 bases, V lost 6 bases, and 14 bases had no gene match. Germline lookup yields CDR1 DFQATT and CDR2 SNEGSKA (reference sequence). The CDR3 is 16 amino acids. CDR3 sequence: CSAIGTKGEDTDTQYF. CDR3 nucleotides: TGCAGTGCGATAGGGACTAAAGGGGAAGACACAGATACGCAGTATTTT.

About this clonotype: The CDR3 does not close with the conserved phenylalanine or tryptophan, likely indicating a read error. The DNA is left out, because the CDR3 cannot be placed on it with certainty; the CDR3 is given as TCRdb lists it. The chain couples TRBV5-4 to TRBJ2-5. The CDR3 extends over 13 residues, inclusive of both ends. From germline, CDR1 is SGHNT and CDR2 YYREEE (reference sequence). The CDR3 is CASSWDMGETHYI.

A note on this clonotype: Without the conserved terminal phenylalanine or tryptophan, this CDR3 likely stems from a read error. The DNA is left out, because the CDR3 cannot be placed on it with certainty; the CDR3 is given as TCRdb lists it. The chain links TRBV20-1 to TRBJ2-7. The germline gives CDR1 DFQATT, CDR2 SNEGSKA (reference sequence). The CDR3 is 14 amino acids long, termini counted. The CDR3 loop reads CSVFSRVGAYERYY.

Regarding this clonotype: At one end the junction does not follow the germline gene, possibly because of a read error. CDR3 coding DNA: TGTGCCAGTAGCTTAGCACGGCATAATGAGCAGTTCTTC. It translates to CASSLARHNEQFF. The V and J genes are TRBV11-3 and TRBJ2-1; no reliable D call. CDR1 is SGHNT and CDR2 is YENEEA in the germline V gene. The CDR3 consists of 13 residues.

Only one count was recorded for this clonotype. A read error may be the cause here, since a much bigger clone is one base away. The chain links TRBV5-5 to TRBJ2-5; D is ambiguous. CDR3 length equals 14 residues. Germline lookup yields CDR1 SGHKS and CDR2 YYEKEE (reference sequence). The CDR3 region is CASSLFWGSEAQYF. The DNA of the CDR3 is TGTGCCAGCAGCTTGTTTTGGGGTTCAGAGGCCCAGTACTTC.

In its sample, this clonotype was seen once. This may come from a read error, since a much larger clone is one base off. V gene TRBV6-2 or TRBV6-3 combines with J gene TRBJ2-3, with a possible D match to TRBD2 (6 bases). The CDR3 has 16 amino acids. The V end was cut by 2 bases, the J end by 1 base, with 13 bases between. Germline V gene lookup returns CDR1 MNHEY and CDR2 SVGEGT. The CDR3 region is CASSYPAGRGTDTQYF. DNA for the CDR3: TGTGCCAGCAGTTACCCGGCCGGGAGAGGCACAGATACGCAGTATTTT.